The next 3 T cell receptor beta chains were all read from a single sample in a study of T cells in women clearing cervical HPV infection. Sequencing was performed with immunoSEQ multiplex PCR; in TCRdb, only in-frame clones are kept and a portion is missing. In all, the sample yields tens of thousands of clones. Sequenced material: blood buffy coat. Receptor source: a woman aged 18 to 75 with a cervical HPV16 infection that either progressed to CIN3+ or cleared (not recorded which).

A word on this clone: The read falls 3 residues short of the CDR3 end, and the missing part is taken from the germline J gene. The chain recombines TRBV7-3 with TRBJ2-1, with D perhaps matching TRBD2 (6 bases). The CDR3 has 15 residues. The V gene's germline CDR1 is SGHTA and CDR2 FQGTGA. V was cut by 4 bases and J by 7 bases, with 17 bases left in between. The part of the CDR3 DNA that was read is TGTGCCAGCAGCTGGGACTCCTCTCCGCATAATGAG. Translating it yields CASSWDSSPHNE. The CDR3 reads in full as CASSWDSSPHNEQFF. Drawing the rest from reference TRBV7-3 and TRBJ2-1, the complete variable domain is GAGVSQTPSNKVTEKGKYVELRCDPISGHTALYWYRQSLGQGPEFLIYFQGTGAADDSGLPNDRFFAVRPEGSVSTLKIQRTERGDSAVYLCASSWDSSPHNEQFFGPGTRLTVL.

The chain's CDR3 is CASSLVAGEGTQYF. Incomplete CDR3 DNA: TGCGCCAGCAGCTTGGTGGCGGGGGAGGGGACC. The rearrangement joins TRBV5-1 to TRBJ2-5; TRBD2 agrees at 7 bases. The CDR3 end falls 3 residues outside the read, so it is completed with the germline J gene. This CDR3 is 14 amino acids long. The germline CDR1 and CDR2 sequences are SGHRS and YFSETQ. J gave up 7 bases and V 0 bases, and 6 bases lay outside the gene matches.

A note on this clone: From the germline J gene comes the end of the CDR3, since the read stops 3 residues before it. This chain connects TRBV29-1 to TRBJ2-4, with 8 bases fitting TRBD1. The CDR3 runs 15 residues. Per germline, CDR1 SQVTM and CDR2 ANQGSEA. The sequenced part of the CDR3 DNA is TGCAGCGTTGAAGTCCCCGGACAGGGAAGGGAAATT. This sequence encodes CSVEVPGQGREI. The whole CDR3 protein reads CSVEVPGQGREIQYF.